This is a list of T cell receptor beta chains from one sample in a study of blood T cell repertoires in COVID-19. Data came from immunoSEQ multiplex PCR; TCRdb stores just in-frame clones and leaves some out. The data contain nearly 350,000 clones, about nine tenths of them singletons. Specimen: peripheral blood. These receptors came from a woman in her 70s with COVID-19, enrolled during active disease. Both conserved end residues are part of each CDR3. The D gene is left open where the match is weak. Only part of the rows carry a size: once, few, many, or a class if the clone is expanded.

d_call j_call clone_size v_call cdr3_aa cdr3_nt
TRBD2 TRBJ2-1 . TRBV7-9 CASSFPSGGYNEQFF TGTGCCAGCAGCTTCCCTAGCGGGGGGTACAATGAGCAGTTCTTC
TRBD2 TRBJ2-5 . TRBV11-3 CASSSSGGAEETQYF TGTGCCAGCAGCTCGAGCGGGGGGGCCGAAGAGACCCAGTACTTC
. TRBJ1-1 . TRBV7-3 CASSFKAGGGEAFF TGTGCCAGCAGCTTCAAGGCGGGGGGCGGTGAAGCTTTCTTT
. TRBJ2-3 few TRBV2 CASSETGGAGTQYF TGTGCCAGCAGTGAAACCGGAGGGGCCGGAACGCAGTATTTT
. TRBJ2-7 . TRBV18 CASSPSLYEQYF TGTGCCAGCTCACCATCCCTCTACGAGCAGTACTTC
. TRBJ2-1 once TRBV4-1 CASSQEGGRVQFF TGCGCCAGCAGCCAAGAAGGGGGACGGGTACAGTTCTTC
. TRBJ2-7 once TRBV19 CASSPRGAGADYEQYF TGTGCCAGTAGTCCGCGTGGGGCGGGGGCTGACTACGAGCAGTACTTC
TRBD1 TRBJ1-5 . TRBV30 CAWSVATGGDQPQHF TGTGCCTGGAGTGTTGCTACAGGGGGGGATCAGCCCCAGCATTTT
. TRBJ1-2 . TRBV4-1 CASSQVIEGNYGYTF TGCGCCAGCAGCCAAGTAATAGAGGGAAACTATGGCTACACCTTC
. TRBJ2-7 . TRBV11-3 CASSSGGGGGNEQYF TGTGCCAGCAGCTCCGGAGGTGGAGGGGGCAACGAGCAGTACTTC
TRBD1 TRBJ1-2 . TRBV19 CASRVQGANYGYTF TGTGCCAGTCGGGTTCAGGGGGCTAACTATGGCTACACCTTC
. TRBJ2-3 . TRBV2 CASREGGGRNTQYF TGTGCCAGCAGGGAAGGGGGGGGCCGAAATACGCAGTATTTT
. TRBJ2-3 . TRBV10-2 CAGGLQDKQYF TGCGCCGGGGGCTTGCAGGATAAGCAGTATTTT
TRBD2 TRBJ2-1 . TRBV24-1 CATRGSGGNEQFF TGTGCCACCAGAGGGTCGGGGGGCAATGAGCAGTTCTTC
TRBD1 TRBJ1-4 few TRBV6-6 CASRDRGQSEKLFF TGTGCCAGCAGGGACAGGGGGCAATCGGAAAAACTGTTTTTT
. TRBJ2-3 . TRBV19 CASTPRWGTSTDTQYF TGTGCCAGTACCCCCCGGTGGGGGACTAGCACAGATACGCAGTATTTT
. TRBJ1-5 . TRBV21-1 CASRTGTGPMGNQPQHF TGTGCCAGCAGAACCGGGACAGGGCCTATGGGCAATCAGCCCCAGCATTTT
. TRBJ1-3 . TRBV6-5 CASSYGQFSGNTIYF TGTGCCAGCAGTTACGGACAGTTCTCTGGAAACACCATATATTTT
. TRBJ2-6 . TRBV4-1 CASSQRSPGANVLTF TGCGCCAGCAGCCAGCGGTCGCCCGGGGCCAACGTCCTGACTTTC
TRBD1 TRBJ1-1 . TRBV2 CASSEAWDRRRNTEAFF TGTGCCAGCAGTGAAGCTTGGGACAGGCGAAGGAACACTGAAGCTTTCTTT
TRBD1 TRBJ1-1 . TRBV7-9 CASSIDDRGSTEAFF TGTGCCAGCAGCATAGATGACAGGGGCTCCACTGAAGCTTTCTTT
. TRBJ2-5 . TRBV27 CASSLRVWETQYF TGTGCCAGCAGTTTACGAGTTTGGGAGACCCAGTACTTC
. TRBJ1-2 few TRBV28 CASSSGQYGYTF TGTGCCAGCAGTTCTGGACAGTATGGCTACACCTTC
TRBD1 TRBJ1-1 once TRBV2 CASSEFVGTGALGRAFF TGTGCCAGCAGTGAATTCGTGGGGACAGGGGCCCTCGGAAGGGCTTTCTTT
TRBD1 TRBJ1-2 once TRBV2 CASCKQGPGNYGYTF TGTGCCAGCTGTAAACAGGGGCCAGGTAACTATGGCTACACCTTC
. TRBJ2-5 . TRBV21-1 CASSAKRVSQETQYF TGTGCCAGCTCAGCAAAGAGGGTGTCCCAAGAGACCCAGTACTTC
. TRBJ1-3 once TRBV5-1 CASSLEDSTSGNTIYF TGCGCCAGCAGCTTGGAAGACAGCACCTCTGGAAACACCATATATTTT
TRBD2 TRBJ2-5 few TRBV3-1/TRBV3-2 CASSQDQAGVSIETQYF TGTGCCAGCAGCCAAGATCAAGCGGGGGTATCAATAGAGACCCAGTACTTC
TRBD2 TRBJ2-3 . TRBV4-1 CASSQNLNSGGLDTQYF TGCGCCAGCAGCCAGAACCTCAATAGCGGGGGATTGGATACGCAGTATTTT
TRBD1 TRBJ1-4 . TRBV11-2 CASSLGTGVANEKLFF TGTGCCAGCAGCTTAGGCACAGGGGTGGCTAATGAAAAACTGTTTTTT
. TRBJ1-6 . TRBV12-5 CASGLVGVGNSPLHF TGTGCTAGTGGTTTGGTCGGGGTAGGGAATTCACCCCTCCACTTT
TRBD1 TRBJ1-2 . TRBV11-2 CASSWGDRGVSGGYTF TGTGCCAGCAGCTGGGGGGACAGGGGAGTGTCAGGTGGCTACACCTTC
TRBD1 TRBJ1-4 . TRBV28 CASSPRGQGDEKLFF TGTGCCAGCAGTCCCCGGGGACAGGGGGACGAAAAACTGTTTTTT
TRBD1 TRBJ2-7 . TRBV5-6 CASSWGTGGNEQYF TGTGCCAGCAGCTGGGGGACAGGGGGCAACGAGCAGTACTTC
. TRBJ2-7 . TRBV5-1 CASSWSPGTPSYEQYF TGCGCCAGCAGCTGGAGCCCCGGGACTCCTTCCTACGAGCAGTACTTC
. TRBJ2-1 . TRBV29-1 CSGAGTDSYNEQFF TGCAGCGGGGCGGGGACAGACTCCTACAATGAGCAGTTCTTC
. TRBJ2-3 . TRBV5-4 CASSLMRGTTDTQYF TGTGCCAGCAGCTTAATGCGCGGCACAACAGATACGCAGTATTTT
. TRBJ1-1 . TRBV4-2 CASSQPYSGDNQGEAFF TGTGCCAGCAGCCAACCTTATTCCGGGGACAACCAGGGTGAAGCTTTCTTT
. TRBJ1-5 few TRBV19 CASSKGEGSNQPQHF TGTGCCAGTAGTAAGGGGGAGGGTAGCAATCAGCCCCAGCATTTT
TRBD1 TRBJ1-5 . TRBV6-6 CASRGQGEGQPQHF TGTGCCAGCAGAGGACAGGGGGAGGGTCAGCCCCAGCATTTT
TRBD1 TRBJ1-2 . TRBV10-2 CASSEGQGAPGYTF TGCGCCAGCAGTGAGGGACAGGGGGCGCCGGGCTACACCTTC
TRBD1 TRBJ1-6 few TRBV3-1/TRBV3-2 CASSLGQADSPLHF TGTGCCAGCAGCCTCGGACAGGCTGATTCACCCCTCCACTTT
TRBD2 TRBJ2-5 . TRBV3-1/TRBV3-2 CASSQVCGGIRKTQYF TGTGCCAGCAGCCAAGTCTGCGGGGGTATAAGAAAGACCCAGTACTTC
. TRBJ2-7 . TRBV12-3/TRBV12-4 CASSFGQYEQYF TGTGCCAGCAGTTTTGGGCAATACGAGCAGTACTTC
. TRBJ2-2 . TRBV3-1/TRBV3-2 CASSQVGALGELFF TGTGCCAGCAGCCAAGTAGGGGCGCTGGGGGAGCTGTTTTTT
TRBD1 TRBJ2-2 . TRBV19 CASSPSGTGVTGELFF TGTGCCAGTAGTCCCTCCGGGACAGGGGTAACCGGGGAGCTGTTTTTT